This TCR beta chain was retrieved from a study of T cells in narcolepsy (dated by TCRdb to 2016 to 2018). About the investigation overall: Patients with narcolepsy type 1 or type 2 (NT1, NT2) were enrolled in the study together with healthy control donors. To look for autoreactive T cells in narcolepsy patients that target self-antigens of hypocretin neurons (hypocretin, TRIB2), the study used TCR Vbeta sequencing to follow clonotypes in blood and CSF.

Memory CD4+ T cells were sorted ex vivo from peripheral blood of narcolepsy patients and healthy controls for TCR Vbeta sequencing. Points on this clone: Its antigen is still unknown. There are no base qualities to consult, and no much larger clone falls within one base.

CDR1 SQVTM and CDR2 ANQGSEA were looked up in the germline V gene. The CDR3 goes from the cysteine to the phenylalanine over 11 residues. Just the 33-base CDR3 DNA is kept, in frame starting at base 1. Trimming costs V 7 bases and J 8 bases, and their ends lie 14 bases apart. The paper's findings and limits, for the study overall: According to the report, autoreactive clonotypes were detected serially in the blood of the same patients and of different patients, but not in healthy controls. Plots that compared CSF and blood CD4+ T cell clonotypes from the same patient highlighted HCRT-specific and TRIB2-specific autoreactive clonotypes. Some blood memory CD4+ repertoires from patients and controls contained no sequences matching autoreactive T cell clones. Patients and controls had comparable numbers of sequenced blood memory CD4+ clonotypes, averaging about 37,000 and 33,000, respectively.

The library was prepared using the immunoSEQ multiplex PCR assay. TCRdb carries this immuneACCESS record with in-frame sequences only. Its versions omit some clonotypes, under half of them owing to an unresolved V gene in the studies checked, with the rest unexplained. This sample is represented by more than 20,000 clones; about 80% of them were singletons. About 4.4% of the sample is held by the ten biggest clonotypes. Sequencing was carried out using memory (CD45RA-) CD4+ T cells from blood. The cell subset or site label of this sample denotes: memory T cells sorted ex vivo from peripheral blood. This TCR came from a human donor in good health. The chain is assembled from TRBV29-1 and TRBJ1-2, with a weak D call of TRBD1 (6 bases match). The CDR3 protein is CSGLEGGGYTF. The bases read TGCAGCGGCCTGGAAGGGGGGGGCTACACCTTC.